This TCR beta chain was recorded in a study of OX40 agonist ivuxolimab in advanced cancers. Study as a whole: The patients received ivuxolimab by intravenous route every 2 weeks at 0.01 to 10 mg/kg. Study observations and caveats: CD8+ T cells were the subset that, on average, had more expanded clones than CD4+. Normalized expansion of T-cell clones was also low for some nonresponders.

The method was immunoSEQ multiplex PCR; TCRdb's version includes in-frame clones alone and lacks a portion of them. The table includes about 41,000 clones, around 87% detected once. A note on this clone: Its antigen is undetermined.

This CDR3 contains 17 residues. Per the germline V gene, CDR1 is SGHNT and CDR2 is YENEEA. V lost 2 bases and J lost 7; bases outside the gene matches: 10. The chain joins TRBV11-3 to TRBJ2-2; 10 positions match TRBD1. The receptor's source is an adult with an advanced solid tumor such as melanoma, head and neck, liver or kidney cancer. Sequenced here: CD4+ or CD8+ T cells sorted from blood, sampled in a trial of the OX40 agonist ivuxolimab. The CDR3 loop is CASSLRGGTGVNGELFF. The CDR3, as DNA: TGTGCCAGCAGCTTAAGGGGCGGGACAGGGGTGAACGGGGAGCTGTTTTTT.